These 2 T cell receptor beta chains came from one sample sequenced in a study of neurological immune-mediated disorders. TCRdb used MiXCR to reprocess the 5' RACE reads, holding one entry per CDR3 protein. The sample records 66,000 or so distinct CDR3 sequences, under 3.5% being singletons. Material: PBMCs. Receptor source: a middle-aged man with multiple sclerosis.

With respect to this clonotype: A much more abundant neighbour one base away suggests this may be a read error. This chain connects TRBV12-3 or TRBV12-4 to TRBJ2-7, with 8 bases fitting TRBD2. V was pared by 7 bases and J by 6 bases, with 11 bases of the junction left unmatched. This CDR3 has 14 residues. The CDR3 loop is CASNPFGGAREQYF. Written as DNA, the CDR3 is TGTGCCAGCAACCCATTCGGGGGGGCACGCGAGCAGTACTTC.

This clonotype occurred many times. This chain connects TRBV5-1 to TRBJ2-5; 10 bases fit TRBD2. The CDR3 loop spans 15 amino acids. In germline, CDR1 is SGHRS, CDR2 YFSETQ. After removal of 4 bases from V and 0 bases from J, the junction contained 3 bases not matched to a gene. Here the CDR3 DNA reads TGCGCCAGCAGCCGGCTAGCGGGGGACCAAGAGACCCAGTACTTC. Protein product: CASSRLAGDQETQYF.